One sample yielded the 27 T cell receptor beta chains listed below, sequenced in a study of CD8 T cells in Susac syndrome. RNA totalling roughly 0.5 to 1 ug underwent reverse transcription with random hexamers. TCRdb processed the immunoSEQ multiplex PCR reads anew with MiXCR; each CDR3 protein has one entry. The data hold about 150,000 distinct CDR3 sequences, with about 94% observed a single time. The source material was CD8+ T cells from PBMCs. These receptors all come from a human donor with multiple sclerosis.

The chain combines TRBV7-9 with TRBJ1-2; TRBD1 matches 8 bases. Germline V CDR1 and CDR2: SEHNR, FQNEAQ (reference sequence). V gave up 5 bases and J gave up 5 bases; unmatched junction bases: 7. This CDR3 has 14 amino acids. The CDR3 DNA reads as TGTGCCAGCAGCGACGGACAGGGTCGGTATGGCTACACCTTC. Protein: CASSDGQGRYGYTF.

The chain carries TRBV5-1 and TRBJ1-2; a weak D match, TRBD1 (5 bases). Germline CDR1 and CDR2: SGHRS and YFSETQ. Trimming took 5 bases from V and 0 from J, leaving 8 bases between them. The CDR3 consists of 13 residues. CDR3 nucleotides: TGCGCCAGCAGAGGGACTTCTAACTATGGCTACACCTTC. Its protein product is CASRGTSNYGYTF.

This chain links TRBV12-3 or TRBV12-4 with TRBJ2-4, with 10 nucleotides matching TRBD1. V gave up 6 bases and J gave up 5 bases; unmatched junction bases: 7. There are 15 residues in the CDR3. This chain's CDR3 is CASRAGTGVENIQYF. In nucleotides, the CDR3 is TGTGCCAGCAGGGCCGGGACAGGGGTAGAAAACATTCAGTACTTC.

This chain joins TRBV15 and TRBJ2-3; D remains unclear. This CDR3 is built from 13 residues. Germline V CDR1 and CDR2: LNHNV, YYDKDF (reference sequence). V lost 1 base to trimming and J lost 6 bases, with 8 bases between them. The CDR3 loop is CATSRGLSDTQYF. The CDR3 DNA reads as TGTGCCACCAGCAGAGGTTTGTCGGATACGCAGTATTTT.

The chain couples TRBV20-1 to TRBJ2-7, with D hard to call. Trimming took off 3 bases at V and 5 bases at J, with 11 bases between the two ends. This CDR3 has 12 residues. Germline V gene sequence: CDR1 DFQATT, CDR2 SNEGSKA (reference sequence). CDR3 sequence (DNA): TGCAGTGCTAGCGTTGGCGGCCACGAGCAGTACTTC. It yields the protein CSASVGGHEQYF.

In its sample, this clonotype was seen once. This sequence joins TRBV20-1 and TRBJ2-7; a weak D match, TRBD1 (6 bases). The CDR3 contains 13 residues. Trimming pared 3 bases from V and 4 bases from J, leaving 13 bases between. Germline V lookup: CDR1 DFQATT, CDR2 SNEGSKA (reference sequence). The CDR3 sequence: CSASQGKGYEQYF. DNA for the CDR3: TGCAGTGCTAGTCAGGGGAAGGGGTACGAGCAGTACTTC.

This clonotype was counted between two and nine times. J is TRBJ1-6 and V is TRBV7-8; TRBD1 matches 7 bases. The CDR3 length is 12 residues. The trim removed 11 bases at V and 6 bases at J, leaving 4 bases unmatched. In germline, CDR1 is SGHVS, CDR2 FQNEAQ. CDR3 in DNA: TGTGCCTCAAGACAGGGTAATTCACCCCTCCACTTT. It codes for CASRQGNSPLHF.

The chain carries TRBV5-4 and TRBJ1-1, with 7 bases identical to TRBD1. V lost 4 bases, J lost 6 bases, and 6 bases stayed unmatched. Germline CDR1 SGHNT, CDR2 YYREEE (reference sequence). The CDR3 is 13 residues long. The CDR3 nucleotides are TGTGCCAGCAGCCCAAGACAGGGCCCTGAAGCTTTCTTT. Translation: CASSPRQGPEAFF.

The chain couples TRBV11-2 to TRBJ2-1; TRBD2 aligns across 15 bases. Germline V gives CDR1 SGHAT, CDR2 FQNNGV. CDR3 size: 20 residues. With 5 bases clipped from V and 5 bases from J, the junction kept 16 bases outside the gene matches. The CDR3 reads CASSRRTSGGAASPNNEQFF. In DNA, the CDR3 is TGTGCCAGCAGCCGCCGGACTAGCGGGGGGGCAGCTTCCCCGAACAATGAGCAGTTCTTC.

V and J are TRBV3-1 and TRBJ1-6; 8 bases agree with TRBD1. The CDR3 extends over 16 amino acids. Germline loops: CDR1 LGHDT, CDR2 YNNKEL (reference sequence). Trimming removed 1 base from V and 12 bases from J; junction bases left unmatched: 11. The DNA for the CDR3 is TGTGCCAGCAGCCAAGTCCCGGGACAGGCCAGTCGACCCCTCCACTTT. Amino acid sequence: CASSQVPGQASRPLHF.

The chain joins TRBV6-2 or TRBV6-3 to TRBJ1-5; 7 bases map to TRBD1. This CDR3 spans 22 amino acids. V lost 2 bases to trimming and J lost 0 bases; unmatched junction nucleotides: 22. From germline, CDR1 is MNHEY and CDR2 SVGEGT. CDR3 in DNA: TGTGCCAGCAGTTACCGAGACAGGGTGCAGTATAAGGGGCAATATAGCAATCAGCCCCAGCATTTT. Residues: CASSYRDRVQYKGQYSNQPQHF.

This chain links TRBV3-1 with TRBJ2-2; 14 nucleotides line up with TRBD2. This CDR3 has 19 amino acids. V shed 4 bases, J shed 6 bases, and the junction held 13 bases outside the gene matches. Germline lookup yields CDR1 LGHDT and CDR2 YNNKEL (reference sequence). CDR3 bases: TGTGCCAGCAGCCTCCCTGGACTAGCGGGGGGTGTTTCAGCCGGGGAGCTGTTTTTT. Translated: CASSLPGLAGGVSAGELFF.

V usage is TRBV27 and J usage is TRBJ1-2; tentatively, D is TRBD1 (5 bases). Trimming shortened V by 5 bases and J by 4 bases, and 20 bases separated the two germline ends. The germline CDR1 and CDR2 sequences are MNHEY and SMNVEV (reference sequence). The CDR3 is 16 residues long. In DNA, the CDR3 is TGTGCCAGCAGTCAATCCCCCAAGACAGCCTCCTATGGCTACACCTTC. Protein sequence: CASSQSPKTASYGYTF.

The chain has TRBV2 and TRBJ2-4, with unresolved D. V was trimmed by 5 bases and J by 7 bases, leaving 9 bases between them. CDR3 length: 12 amino acids. Germline-derived CDR1 and CDR2 are SNHLY and FYNNEI. This CDR3 is CASSRTDNIQYF. CDR3 in DNA: TGTGCCAGCAGTCGGACCGATAACATTCAGTACTTC.

The chain uses TRBV20-1 and TRBJ2-7; D might be TRBD2 (5 bases). There are 14 residues in the CDR3. The germline V and J ends were trimmed by 5 bases and 3 bases, with 17 bases remaining between them. The germline gives CDR1 DFQATT, CDR2 SNEGSKA (reference sequence). For the CDR3, the DNA is TGCAGTGCTCCACTCAGGAGGCTTTACTACGAGCAGTACTTC. Translating gives CSAPLRRLYYEQYF.

The J gene is TRBJ2-7, the V gene TRBV10-3; D uncertain. CDR1 and CDR2 (germline): ENHRY, SYGVKD. V gave up 0 bases and J gave up 0 bases, with 9 bases separating them. This CDR3 contains 15 residues. CDR3 nucleotide sequence: TGTGCCATCAGTGAGTCGCCCTACGGCTCCTACGAGCAGTACTTC. As protein: CAISESPYGSYEQYF.

CDR3 nucleotide sequence: TGTGCCAGCAGCCAAGAGAGGTCAAATTCACCCCTCCACTTT. Encoded protein: CASSQERSNSPLHF. The J gene is TRBJ1-6, the V gene TRBV14; D remains ambiguous. The germline V gene encodes CDR1 SGHDN and CDR2 FVKESK. This CDR3 has 14 amino acids. V lost 0 bases, J lost 7 bases, and 7 bases lay in between.

This clonotype was seen a handful of times. V is TRBV7-9 and J is TRBJ1-1; D is possibly TRBD1 (5 bases). CDR1 and CDR2 from the germline V gene are SEHNR and FQNEAQ (reference sequence). V was trimmed by 6 bases and J by 1 base, leaving 6 bases between them. This CDR3 spans 12 amino acids. The chain's CDR3 is CASSGGNTEAFF. The CDR3 DNA reads as TGTGCCAGCAGTGGGGGGAACACTGAAGCTTTCTTT. Full variable domain (outside the CDR3, taken from reference TRBV7-9 and TRBJ1-1): DTGVSQNPRHKITKRGQNVTFRCDPISEHNRLYWYRQTLGQGPEFLTYFQNEAQLEKSRLLSDRFSAERPKGSFSTLEIQRTEQGDSAMYLCASSGGNTEAFFGQGTRLTVV.

As regards this clonotype: At one boundary the junction diverges from the germline segment, which might be a read error. The J gene is TRBJ2-7, the V gene TRBV13; D not resolved. The CDR3 is made up of 11 amino acids. CDR1 and CDR2 from the germline V gene are PRHDT and FYEKMQ (reference sequence). The CDR3 sequence is CASSLGLDHDF. In nucleotides, the CDR3 is TGTGCCAGCAGCTTGGGCCTAGACCATGACTTC.

The CDR3 bases are TGTGCCAGCAGCGCCGGGACAGGGACAGATACGCAGTATTTT. Translation gives CASSAGTGTDTQYF. The chain carries TRBV25-1 and TRBJ2-3; 9 nucleotides line up with TRBD1. V shed 6 bases and J 3 bases; nucleotides not matched to a gene: 4. CDR1 and CDR2 from the germline V gene are MGHDK and SYGVNS. This CDR3 is 14 amino acids long.

J is TRBJ1-5 and V is TRBV28, with D possibly matching TRBD1 (6 bases). Trimming shortened V by 5 bases and J by 3 bases, and 11 bases separated the two germline ends. The germline gives CDR1 MDHEN, CDR2 SYDVKM. The CDR3 has 14 residues. The CDR3 region is CASSPQGFNQPQHF. In DNA, the CDR3 is TGTGCCAGCAGTCCACAGGGTTTCAATCAGCCCCAGCATTTT.

The chain recombines TRBV7-9 with TRBJ1-2; TRBD1 might be the D (5 bases). Germline V gives CDR1 SEHNR, CDR2 FQNEAQ (reference sequence). The CDR3 extends over 16 amino acids. V dropped 1 base and J dropped 5 bases, with 17 bases sitting between them. CDR3 DNA sequence: TGTGCCAGCAGCTTAGGGGGGACGAGGGGAGAGTATGGCTACACCTTC. As protein: CASSLGGTRGEYGYTF. The entire variable domain, with the rest obtained from reference TRBV7-9 and TRBJ1-2, is as follows: DTGVSQNPRHKITKRGQNVTFRCDPISEHNRLYWYRQTLGQGPEFLTYFQNEAQLEKSRLLSDRFSAERPKGSFSTLEIQRTEQGDSAMYLCASSLGGTRGEYGYTFGSGTRLTVV.

The genes are TRBV29-1 and TRBJ1-1; the D is unclear. The germline gives CDR1 SQVTM, CDR2 ANQGSEA. The CDR3 loop spans 11 amino acids. V was shortened by 7 bases and J by 3 bases, with 9 bases between the two germline ends. The CDR3 DNA reads TGCAGCGGAAGGTGGGACACTGAAGCTTTCTTT. Amino acids: CSGRWDTEAFF.

V gene TRBV12-3 or TRBV12-4 combines with J gene TRBJ2-3, with no clear D. V was cut by 0 bases and J by 2 bases, with 0 bases left in between. The CDR3 runs 12 residues. The DNA for the CDR3 is TGTGCCAGCAGTTTAGCCACAGATACGCAGTATTTT. Protein sequence: CASSLATDTQYF.

The rearrangement links TRBV20-1 to TRBJ1-1, with a weak D call TRBD1 (6 bases). Germline-derived CDR1 and CDR2 are DFQATT and SNEGSKA (reference sequence). The CDR3 length is 14 residues. DNA of the CDR3: TGCAGCCAAACTAGAACAGGGACGAACACTGAAGCTTTCTTT. Translating gives CSQTRTGTNTEAFF.

The V call is TRBV23-1, the J call TRBJ2-6; 9 nucleotides line up with TRBD1. TRBV23-1 is recorded as an ORF, its role being uncertain. This CDR3 is built from 19 residues. Trimming removed 2 bases from V and 6 bases from J; junction bases left unmatched: 14. The chain's CDR3 is CASSQLRDRDLHPANVLTF. The CDR3 DNA is TGCGCCAGCAGTCAACTCCGGGACAGGGACCTACACCCGGCCAACGTCCTGACTTTC.

The genes are TRBV11-2 and TRBJ1-2; D may be TRBD1 (6 bases). CDR3 length equals 15 residues. Looked up from germline, CDR1 is SGHAT and CDR2 is FQNNGV. V was cut by 4 bases and J by 4 bases, with 16 bases left in between. CDR3 bases: TGTGCCAGCAGCTCCCCAACCAGGGGAGTCTATGGCTACACCTTC. As protein: CASSSPTRGVYGYTF.